This T cell receptor beta chain was found in a study of tumor and adjacent non-tumor tissue in lung cancer. About the research overall: Patients were aged roughly 30 to 76, some 10 men and 4 to 6 women, stage I to III. Broader study findings: Tumor repertoires had a smaller top 100 clone share than normal lung. Shorter survival was associated with higher TCR diversity in tumors.

No cell sorting was done before RNA was extracted from the tissue. This non-tumor lung sample came from over 3 cm beyond the tumor edge. The CDR3 totals 15 residues. Germline V CDR1 and CDR2: SGHAT, FQNNGV. The V end was cut by 6 bases, the J end by 5 bases, with 19 bases between. Remarks on this clonotype: Its target is not known.

A modified ARM-PCR protocol with three rounds of nested PCR amplified TCRbeta. TCRdb processed the multiplex PCR reads anew with MiXCR; each CDR3 protein has one entry. The sample lists some 47,000 distinct CDR3 sequences, 60% to 70% seen once, with around 19% in the top ten. This sequence originates from a woman in her thirties or forties with non-small cell lung cancer. V gene TRBV11-2 combines with J gene TRBJ2-5; TRBD2 might be the D (6 bases). The sequenced material came from distant non-tumor lung tissue. The CDR3: CASSLRLAEGETQYF. The CDR3 DNA is TGTGCCAGCAGTCTAAGGCTGGCGGAGGGGGAGACCCAGTACTTC.